In its sample, the clone carrying this T cell receptor (beta chain) was seen many times. Alpha and beta chains were covered, as first-strand cDNA relied on TRAV- and TRBV-specific primers. Amplification of TCRs used a constant-region primer and V-primer adapter for about 18 PCR cycles. MiXCR, applied by TCRdb to the reads, yields one record per CDR3 protein. The sample holds 95,000 to 100,000 distinct CDR3 sequences, less than 25% seen once. The sample belongs to a study of low-dose radiotherapy and immunotherapy resistance in tumors. Germline V gives CDR1 MNHEY, CDR2 SVGEGT. Trimming took off 5 bases at V and 0 bases at J, with 14 bases between the two ends. The CDR3 extends over 15 amino acids. The sample's time point: after trial treatment. Indicated treatment: LDRT plus nivolumab, ipilimumab, low-dose cyclophosphamide and aspirin (RACIN trial).

Here the sequenced sample was PBMCs, taken after low-dose radiotherapy plus immunotherapy. The V call is TRBV6-2 or TRBV6-3, the J call TRBJ2-7, with D unclear. The receptor was isolated from a male donor with prostate cancer. CDR3 sequence reads: CASSHPSGISYEQYF. The DNA of the CDR3 is TGTGCCAGCAGTCACCCCTCTGGGATCTCCTACGAGCAGTACTTC.